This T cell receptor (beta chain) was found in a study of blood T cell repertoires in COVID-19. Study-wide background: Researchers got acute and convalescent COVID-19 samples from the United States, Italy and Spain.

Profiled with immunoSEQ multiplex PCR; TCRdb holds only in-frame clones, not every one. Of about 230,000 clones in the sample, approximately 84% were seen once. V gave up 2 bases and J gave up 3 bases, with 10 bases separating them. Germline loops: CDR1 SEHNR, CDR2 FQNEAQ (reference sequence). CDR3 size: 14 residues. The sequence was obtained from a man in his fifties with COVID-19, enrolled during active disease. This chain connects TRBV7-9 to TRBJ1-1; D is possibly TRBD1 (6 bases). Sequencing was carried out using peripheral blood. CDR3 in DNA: TGTGCCAGCAGCTTACTGGGGGCGGACACTGAAGCTTTCTTT. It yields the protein CASSLLGADTEAFF.